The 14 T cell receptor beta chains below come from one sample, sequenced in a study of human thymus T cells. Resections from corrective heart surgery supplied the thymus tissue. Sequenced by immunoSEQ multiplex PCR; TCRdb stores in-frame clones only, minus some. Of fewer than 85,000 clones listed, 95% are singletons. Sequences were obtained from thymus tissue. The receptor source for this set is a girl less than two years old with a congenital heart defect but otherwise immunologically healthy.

For the CDR3, the DNA is TGTGCCAGCAGTTTATACGAGCGGGAGAGTCCAGATACGCAGTATTTT. Translation gives CASSLYERESPDTQYF. V is TRBV27 and J is TRBJ2-3; 8 bases match TRBD2. This CDR3 region has 16 residues. With 1 base clipped from V and 4 bases from J, the junction kept 7 bases outside the gene matches. The germline V gene encodes CDR1 MNHEY and CDR2 SMNVEV (reference sequence).

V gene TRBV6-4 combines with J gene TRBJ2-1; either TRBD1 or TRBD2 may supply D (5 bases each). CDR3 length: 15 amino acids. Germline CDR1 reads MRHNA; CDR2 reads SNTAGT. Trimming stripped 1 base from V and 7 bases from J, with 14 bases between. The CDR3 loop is CASSDFPGRKNEQFF. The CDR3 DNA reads TGTGCCAGCAGTGACTTTCCGGGGCGTAAGAATGAGCAGTTCTTC.

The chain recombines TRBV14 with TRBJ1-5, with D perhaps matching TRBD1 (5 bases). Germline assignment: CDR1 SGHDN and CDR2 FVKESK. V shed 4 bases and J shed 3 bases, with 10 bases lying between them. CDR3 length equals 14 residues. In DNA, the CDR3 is TGTGCCAGCAGCCGCAGACAGAACAATCAGCCCCAGCATTTT. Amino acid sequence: CASSRRQNNQPQHF.

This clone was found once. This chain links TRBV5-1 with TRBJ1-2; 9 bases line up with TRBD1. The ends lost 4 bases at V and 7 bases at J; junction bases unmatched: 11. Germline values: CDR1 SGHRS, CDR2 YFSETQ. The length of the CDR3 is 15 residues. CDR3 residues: CASSTGQGPLSGYTF. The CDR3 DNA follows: TGCGCCAGCAGCACCGGACAGGGGCCACTAAGTGGCTACACCTTC.

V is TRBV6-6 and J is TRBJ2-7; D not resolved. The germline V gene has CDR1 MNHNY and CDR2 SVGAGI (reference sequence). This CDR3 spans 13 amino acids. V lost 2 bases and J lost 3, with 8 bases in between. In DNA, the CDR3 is TGTGCCAGCAGTTACCGGCGGTACTACGAGCAGTACTTC. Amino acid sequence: CASSYRRYYEQYF.

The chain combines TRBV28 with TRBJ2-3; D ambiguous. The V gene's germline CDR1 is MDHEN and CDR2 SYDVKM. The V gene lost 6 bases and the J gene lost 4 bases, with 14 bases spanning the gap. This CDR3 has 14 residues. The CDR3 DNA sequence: TGTGCCAGCAGCTCGTCCCCAAGGCCAGATACGCAGTATTTT. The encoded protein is CASSSSPRPDTQYF.

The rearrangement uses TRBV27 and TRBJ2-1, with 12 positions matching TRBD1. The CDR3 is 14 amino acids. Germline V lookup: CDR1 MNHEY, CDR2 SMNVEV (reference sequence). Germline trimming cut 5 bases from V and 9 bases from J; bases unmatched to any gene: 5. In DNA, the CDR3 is TGTGCCAGCAGTATCGGGACAGGGGGCGGTGAGCAGTTCTTC. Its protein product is CASSIGTGGGEQFF.

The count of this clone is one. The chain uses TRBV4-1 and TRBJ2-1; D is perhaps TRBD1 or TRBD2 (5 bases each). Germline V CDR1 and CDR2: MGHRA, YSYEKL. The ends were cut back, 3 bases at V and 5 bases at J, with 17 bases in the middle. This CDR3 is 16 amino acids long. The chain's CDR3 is CASSHTPIGGDNEQFF. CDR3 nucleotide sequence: TGCGCCAGCAGCCATACCCCTATTGGGGGAGACAATGAGCAGTTCTTC.

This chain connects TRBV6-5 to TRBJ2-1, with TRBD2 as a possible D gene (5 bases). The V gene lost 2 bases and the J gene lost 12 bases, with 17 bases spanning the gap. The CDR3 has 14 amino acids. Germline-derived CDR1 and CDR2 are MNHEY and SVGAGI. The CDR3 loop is CASSYVPDFGVQFF. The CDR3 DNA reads TGTGCCAGCAGTTACGTTCCGGATTTCGGGGTGCAGTTCTTC.

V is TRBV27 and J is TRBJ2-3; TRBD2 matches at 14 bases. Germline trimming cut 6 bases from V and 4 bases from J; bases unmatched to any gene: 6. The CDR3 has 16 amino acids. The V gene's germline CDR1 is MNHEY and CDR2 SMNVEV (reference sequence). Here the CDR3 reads CASSSTGLAGADTQYF. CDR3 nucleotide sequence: TGTGCCAGCAGCTCTACGGGACTAGCGGGGGCAGATACGCAGTATTTT.

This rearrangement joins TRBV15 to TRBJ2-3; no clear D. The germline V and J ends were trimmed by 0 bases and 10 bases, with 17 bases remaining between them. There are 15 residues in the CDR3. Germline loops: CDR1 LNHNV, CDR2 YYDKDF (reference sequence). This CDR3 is CATSRETPYSPSQYF. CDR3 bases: TGTGCCACCAGCAGAGAAACCCCCTACTCCCCCTCGCAGTATTTT.

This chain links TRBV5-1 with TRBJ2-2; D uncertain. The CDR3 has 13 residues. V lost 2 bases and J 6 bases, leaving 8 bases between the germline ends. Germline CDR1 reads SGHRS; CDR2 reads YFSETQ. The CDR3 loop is CASSFLTSGELFF. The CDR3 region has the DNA TGCGCCAGCAGCTTCCTAACCTCCGGGGAGCTGTTTTTT. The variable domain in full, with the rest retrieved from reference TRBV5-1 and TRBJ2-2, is KAGVTQTPRYLIKTRGQQVTLSCSPISGHRSVSWYQQTPGQGLQFLFEYFSETQRNKGNFPGRFSGRQFSNSRSEMNVSTLELGDSALYLCASSFLTSGELFFGEGSRLTVL.

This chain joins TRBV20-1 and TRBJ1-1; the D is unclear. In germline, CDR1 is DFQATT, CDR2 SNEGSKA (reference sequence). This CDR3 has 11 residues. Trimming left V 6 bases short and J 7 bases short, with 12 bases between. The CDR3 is CSAARRYEAFF. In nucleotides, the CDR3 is TGCAGTGCCGCGCGACGTTATGAAGCTTTCTTT.

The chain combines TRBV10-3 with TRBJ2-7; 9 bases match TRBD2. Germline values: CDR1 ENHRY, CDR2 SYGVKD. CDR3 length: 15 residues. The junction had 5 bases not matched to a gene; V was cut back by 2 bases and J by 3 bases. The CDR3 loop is CAISEPAGGFYEQYF. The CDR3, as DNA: TGTGCCATCAGTGAGCCAGCGGGAGGTTTCTACGAGCAGTACTTC.